Following are 2 T cell receptor beta chains from one sample sequenced in a study of T-cell reconstitution after alpha-beta-depleted transplantation in children. For TCRbeta, the library was prepared with unique molecular identifiers. In TCRdb, the PCR reads were re-called with MiXCR into one record per CDR3 protein. The table has a few hundred thousand distinct CDR3 sequences, roughly 13% seen once; the top ten hold around 2.2%. The material sequenced was PBMCs, mostly from graft donor cells, taken 360 days after TCRalphabeta/CD19-depleted stem cell transplant. The receptors were gathered from a male patient between 10 and 17 years old who had a stem cell transplant for acute myeloid leukemia, so the T cells may come from the graft donor.

This clonotype came up many times. This rearrangement joins TRBV6-2 or TRBV6-3 to TRBJ1-1, with 7 positions matching TRBD1. The CDR3 totals 13 residues. Per germline, CDR1 MNHEY and CDR2 SVGEGT. V dropped 4 bases and J dropped 6; count of bases not matched to a gene: 5. Here the CDR3 reads CASSWTGRAEAFF. The CDR3 DNA reads as TGTGCCAGCAGTTGGACAGGTCGCGCTGAAGCTTTCTTT.

This clonotype was seen ten or more times. This chain uses TRBV4-3 with TRBJ2-4, with D tentatively TRBD2 (6 bases). This CDR3 has 13 amino acids. Per germline, CDR1 LGHNA and CDR2 YSLEER. Trimming left V 1 base short and J 9 bases short, with 10 bases between. CDR3 nucleotides: TGCGCCAGCAGCCAAGGGCTCGGGGGCATTCAGTACTTC. Amino acid sequence: CASSQGLGGIQYF.